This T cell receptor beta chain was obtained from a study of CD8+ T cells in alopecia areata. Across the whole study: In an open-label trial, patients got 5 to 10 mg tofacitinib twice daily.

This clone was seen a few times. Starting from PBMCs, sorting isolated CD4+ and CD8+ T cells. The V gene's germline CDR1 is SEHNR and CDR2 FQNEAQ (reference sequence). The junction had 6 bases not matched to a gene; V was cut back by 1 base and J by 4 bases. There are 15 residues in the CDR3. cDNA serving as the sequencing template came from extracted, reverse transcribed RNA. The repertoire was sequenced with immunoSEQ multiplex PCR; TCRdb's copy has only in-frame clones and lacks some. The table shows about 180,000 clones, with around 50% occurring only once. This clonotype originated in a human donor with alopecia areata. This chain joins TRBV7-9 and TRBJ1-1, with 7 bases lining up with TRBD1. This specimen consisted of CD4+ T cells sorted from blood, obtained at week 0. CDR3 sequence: CASSLEGAGGTEAFF. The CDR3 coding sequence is TGTGCCAGCAGCTTAGAAGGAGCAGGGGGCACTGAAGCTTTCTTT.